This T cell receptor beta chain was recorded in a study of control samples from healthy donors and cancer patients. Clones were read by immunoSEQ multiplex PCR, and TCRdb kept only the in-frame ones, dropping some. The table shows around 180,000 clones, with just over 85% occurring only once. Germline lookup yields CDR1 ENHRY and CDR2 SYGVKD. The CDR3 covers 16 residues. J gave up 4 bases and V 0 bases, and 7 bases lay outside the gene matches. Specimen: blood. This TCR was recovered from a woman in her twenties or thirties in good health. The chain is built from TRBV10-3 and TRBJ2-3, with TRBD2 matching 7 bases. CDR3 nucleotides: TGTGCCATCAGTGAGTCTGGGACTATGGGGGCAGATACGCAGTATTTT. Amino acids: CAISESGTMGADTQYF.